These 30 T cell receptor beta chains were sequenced from one sample in a study of blood T cell repertoires in COVID-19. Profiling relied on immunoSEQ multiplex PCR, and the TCRdb table lists in-frame clones only, not all of them. The sample has about 330,000 clones, about 90% seen once. The source material was PBMCs or T cells enriched from blood (not recorded which). The receptors here all came from a woman aged 30 to 39 who had recovered from COVID-19.

This chain joins TRBV4-2 and TRBJ2-2, with D possibly being TRBD1 (6 bases). V shed 0 bases and J shed 1 base, with 12 bases lying between them. This CDR3 comprises 17 residues. The germline V gene has CDR1 LGHNA and CDR2 YNFKEQ. The CDR3 DNA sequence: TGTGCCAGCAGCCAAGACCCTTCGGGACAGAACACCGGGGAGCTGTTTTTT. Its translation is CASSQDPSGQNTGELFF.

CDR3 nucleotides: TGTGCCAGCAGTTACCTATATAACACTGAAGCTTTCTTT. Translating gives CASSYLYNTEAFF. The chain uses TRBV6-2 or TRBV6-3 and TRBJ1-1; D gene uncertain. Germline CDR1 and CDR2: MNHEY and SVGEGT. V lost 2 bases and J lost 2, with 6 bases in between. The CDR3 consists of 13 residues.

The V gene is TRBV9, the J gene TRBJ2-2, with D perhaps matching TRBD2 (7 bases). Germline assignment: CDR1 SGDLS and CDR2 YYNGEE. Trimming stripped 4 bases from V and 1 base from J, with 14 bases between. There are 16 residues in the CDR3. CDR3 residues: CASSSRGGRNTGELFF. CDR3 nucleotides: TGTGCCAGCAGCTCAAGGGGGGGCCGGAACACCGGGGAGCTGTTTTTT.

This sequence joins TRBV7-9 and TRBJ2-3; 11 bases line up with TRBD1. Trimming at V came to 5 bases and at J to 3 bases, leaving 4 bases not matched to a gene. The CDR3 is 15 residues long. CDR1 is SEHNR, CDR2 FQNEAQ, per germline (reference sequence). The CDR3 coding sequence is TGTGCCAGCAGCCCGAGGGACAGGGGGACAGATACGCAGTATTTT. Residues: CASSPRDRGTDTQYF.

This chain uses TRBV29-1 with TRBJ1-2; 7 bases map to TRBD1. This CDR3 spans 12 amino acids. The V segment lost 6 bases and the J segment 3 bases; nucleotides outside the gene matches: 4. The germline V gene has CDR1 SQVTM and CDR2 ANQGSEA. In DNA, the CDR3 is TGCAGCGTCAAAACAGGGGACTATGGCTACACCTTC. Its translation: CSVKTGDYGYTF.

This clone has only a few counts. The CDR3 spells CASRRTGRTLKADQPQHF. CDR3 coding DNA: TGTGCCAGCAGACGAACCGGGAGAACTCTAAAGGCCGATCAGCCCCAGCATTTT. This chain joins TRBV6-6 and TRBJ1-5, with D hard to call. The CDR3 consists of 18 residues. The V end was cut by 6 bases, the J end by 5 bases, with 26 bases between. The germline CDR1 and CDR2 sequences are MNHNY and SVGAGI (reference sequence).

This sequence joins TRBV2 and TRBJ2-3; 10 bases match TRBD1. CDR3 length: 15 residues. V gave up 6 bases and J gave up 2 bases; unmatched junction bases: 5. Germline V gene lookup returns CDR1 SNHLY and CDR2 FYNNEI. CDR3 protein: CASSPTGGNTDTQYF. The CDR3 DNA follows: TGTGCCAGCAGCCCGACAGGGGGCAACACAGATACGCAGTATTTT.

This chain links TRBV28 with TRBJ2-7, with a weak D call TRBD1 (5 bases). Germline lookup yields CDR1 MDHEN and CDR2 SYDVKM. The length of the CDR3 is 18 residues. Between the trimmed V and J ends, which lost 3 bases and 0 bases, there was a span of 21 bases. The CDR3 nucleotides are TGTGCCAGCAGTTTGGGTTGGGCTTGGCAGGGAAGCTCCTACGAGCAGTACTTC. It is translated as CASSLGWAWQGSSYEQYF.

The chain has TRBV5-6 and TRBJ1-2, with D maybe TRBD1 (6 bases). This CDR3 comprises 15 residues. Looked up from germline, CDR1 is SGHDT and CDR2 is YYEEEE. The V end was cut by 0 bases, the J end by 0 bases, with 9 bases between. This chain's CDR3 is CASSLVQGTNYGYTF. DNA for the CDR3: TGTGCCAGCAGCTTGGTACAGGGCACTAACTATGGCTACACCTTC.

The chain employs TRBV2 and TRBJ1-3, with D unresolved. CDR1 is SNHLY and CDR2 is FYNNEI in the germline V gene. This CDR3 has 14 amino acids. V lost 3 bases to trimming and J lost 0 bases, with 6 bases between them. CDR3 nucleotide sequence: TGTGCCAGCAGTGAGGAGAGCTCTGGAAACACCATATATTTT. Protein sequence: CASSEESSGNTIYF.

The V call is TRBV2, the J call TRBJ1-2; no reliable D call. Per the germline V gene, CDR1 is SNHLY and CDR2 is FYNNEI. CDR3 length: 11 amino acids. V lost 7 bases and J 6 bases, leaving 9 bases between the germline ends. The CDR3 sequence: CASTDSDGYTF. For the CDR3, the DNA is TGTGCCAGCACAGACTCGGATGGCTACACCTTC.

The chain is built from TRBV18 and TRBJ2-5; D possibly corresponds to TRBD1 (6 bases). Germline V CDR1 and CDR2: KGHSH, LQKENI. Trimming removed 3 bases from V and 4 bases from J, with 12 bases in between. This CDR3 has 14 amino acids. For the CDR3, the DNA is TGTGCCAGCTCACCTGAACAGGGTGGAGAGACCCAGTACTTC. Its translation: CASSPEQGGETQYF.

This chain links TRBV5-6 with TRBJ2-7, with 7 bases fitting TRBD1. CDR1 is SGHDT and CDR2 is YYEEEE in the germline V gene. This CDR3 region has 14 residues. V was pared by 0 bases and J by 4 bases, with 4 bases of the junction left unmatched. The CDR3 nucleotides read TGTGCCAGCAGCTTGGCCGGGACAGCATACGAGCAGTACTTC. The encoded protein is CASSLAGTAYEQYF.

This clone was seen once. The chain combines TRBV12-3 or TRBV12-4 with TRBJ1-2; D may be TRBD1 (5 bases). Trimming pared 3 bases from V and 8 bases from J, leaving 7 bases between. CDR3 length equals 11 residues. The DNA of the CDR3 is TGTGCCAGCAGTTTTGGGGGGGGCTACACCTTC. This gives the protein CASSFGGGYTF.

The rearrangement joins TRBV29-1 to TRBJ2-7; D may be TRBD1 (6 bases). Trimming stripped 7 bases from V and 3 bases from J, with 16 bases between. The CDR3 extends over 13 amino acids. Germline CDR1 SQVTM, CDR2 ANQGSEA. In DNA, the CDR3 is TGCAGCGCCAAAACTACAGGGCTCTACGAGCAGTACTTC. It encodes CSAKTTGLYEQYF.

The chain is built from TRBV19 and TRBJ1-2; the match to TRBD1 covers 10 bases. The CDR3 sequence is 17 residues long. The trim removed 0 bases at V and 3 bases at J, leaving 7 bases unmatched. Germline V gene lookup returns CDR1 LNHDA and CDR2 SQIVND (reference sequence). The CDR3: CASSIDIRDRGYYGYTF. DNA of the CDR3: TGTGCCAGTAGTATAGACATCCGGGACAGGGGTTACTATGGCTACACCTTC. The whole variable domain, filled in from reference TRBV19 and TRBJ1-2, reads DGGITQSPKYLFRKEGQNVTLSCEQNLNHDAMYWYRQDPGQGLRLIYYSQIVNDFQKGDIAEGYSVSREKKESFPLTVTSAQKNPTAFYLCASSIDIRDRGYYGYTFGSGTRLTVV.

V is TRBV27 and J is TRBJ2-7, with D possibly matching TRBD2 (5 bases). The germline V and J ends were trimmed by 2 bases and 11 bases, with 19 bases remaining between them. Per the germline V gene, CDR1 is MNHEY and CDR2 is SMNVEV (reference sequence). The CDR3 sequence is 14 residues long. CDR3 nucleotides: TGTGCCAGCAGTTTAGACGGGATCCTACGAGTGGAGTACTTC. Translation gives CASSLDGILRVEYF.

The genes are TRBV3-1 (or the pseudogene TRBV3-2) and TRBJ2-3; 9 bases match TRBD2. V lost 0 bases, J lost 3 bases, and 7 bases stayed unmatched. From germline, CDR1 is LGHDT and CDR2 YNNKEL (reference sequence). This CDR3 has 17 residues. In DNA form, the CDR3 reads TGTGCCAGCAGCCAAGATGGGGAACTAGCGGGTACAGATACGCAGTATTTT. Its protein is CASSQDGELAGTDTQYF.

This chain links TRBV6-5 with TRBJ2-2, with TRBD1 matching 7 bases. The CDR3 contains 15 residues. CDR1 MNHEY and CDR2 SVGAGI come from the germline V gene. V shed 6 bases, J shed 0 bases, and the junction held 4 bases outside the gene matches. DNA of the CDR3: TGTGCCAGCAGCTCGACAGGGACGAACACCGGGGAGCTGTTTTTT. This gives the protein CASSSTGTNTGELFF.

The chain recombines TRBV5-1 with TRBJ1-1; D possibly corresponds to TRBD1 (6 bases). Trimming shortened V by 5 bases and J by 5 bases, and 16 bases separated the two germline ends. CDR3 length: 14 residues. The germline gives CDR1 SGHRS, CDR2 YFSETQ. The CDR3: CASSPPLRGTEAFF. CDR3 in DNA: TGCGCCAGCAGTCCTCCCCTGAGGGGGACTGAAGCTTTCTTT.

This chain connects TRBV28 to TRBJ1-4; 8 bases are a match to TRBD1. Germline V CDR1 and CDR2: MDHEN, SYDVKM. There are 15 residues in the CDR3. V trimming: 5 bases; J trimming: 7 bases; junction bases outside the gene matches: 9. The CDR3 DNA is TGTGCCAGCAGTCCGATCCAGGGGGCAGGTGAAAAACTGTTTTTT. Translated, it gives CASSPIQGAGEKLFF.

This clone was seen only once. The genes are TRBV10-2 and TRBJ1-2; D is unclear. The CDR3 contains 12 residues. The V and J ends lost 0 bases and 7 bases respectively, with 6 bases between them. Germline assignment: CDR1 WSHSY and CDR2 SAAADI. This chain's CDR3 is CASSESASGYTF. The CDR3, as DNA: TGCGCCAGCAGTGAGTCGGCATCTGGCTACACCTTC.

Written as DNA, the CDR3 is TGTGCCAGCAGCCTCACAGGGTTCGGAAACACCATATATTTT. It is translated as CASSLTGFGNTIYF. The V gene is TRBV25-1, the J gene TRBJ1-3, with D maybe TRBD1 (6 bases). Looked up from germline, CDR1 is MGHDK and CDR2 is SYGVNS. There are 14 residues in the CDR3. Trimming removed 6 bases at V and 4 bases at J, with 13 bases between.

The chain is built from TRBV11-2 and TRBJ2-5, with TRBD2 matching over 10 bases. Losses at the gene ends were 5 bases for V and 7 bases for J; bases not matched to a gene: 16. Germline V lookup: CDR1 SGHAT, CDR2 FQNNGV. This CDR3 comprises 17 residues. The CDR3 loop is CASSHPGLAGAEGTQYF. In DNA, the CDR3 is TGTGCCAGCAGCCACCCTGGGCTAGCGGGGGCCGAAGGGACCCAGTACTTC.

The chain links TRBV19 to TRBJ1-4; D is unclear. Germline lookup yields CDR1 LNHDA and CDR2 SQIVND (reference sequence). This CDR3 region has 16 residues. Trimming took 7 bases from V and 5 from J, leaving 20 bases between them. The CDR3 nucleotides read TGTGCCAGTAACGAGGCCGGAACCTTCGTGAATGAAAAACTGTTTTTT. This translates into CASNEAGTFVNEKLFF.

The chain is built from TRBV10-3 and TRBJ2-2; 11 nucleotides match TRBD2. J gave up 4 bases and V 4 bases, and 8 bases lay outside the gene matches. In germline, CDR1 is ENHRY, CDR2 SYGVKD. The CDR3 loop spans 17 amino acids. This chain's CDR3 is CAISAMTSGASTGELFF. CDR3 sequence (DNA): TGTGCCATCAGTGCTATGACTAGCGGGGCCAGCACCGGGGAGCTGTTTTTT.

The chain links TRBV7-8 to TRBJ2-6, with a possible D match to TRBD1 (6 bases). The ends were cut back, 4 bases at V and 3 bases at J, with 25 bases in the middle. Per germline, CDR1 SGHVS and CDR2 FQNEAQ. The CDR3 is 20 residues long. The CDR3 region has the DNA TGTGCCAGCAGCTCCCCTTGGGACACCCTCGTACTCGGTGGGGCCAACGTCCTGACTTTC. Translated: CASSSPWDTLVLGGANVLTF.

V gene TRBV4-1 combines with J gene TRBJ1-5; D is possibly TRBD1 (5 bases). V was shortened by 0 bases and J by 3 bases, with 12 bases between the two germline ends. Germline CDR1 is MGHRA and CDR2 is YSYEKL. The CDR3 covers 16 residues. The CDR3 reads CASSQEATGPNQPQHF. CDR3 DNA: TGCGCCAGCAGCCAAGAGGCCACAGGCCCCAATCAGCCCCAGCATTTT.

The CDR3 bases are TGTGCCAGCAGTTTTGACCCTAGTACTGAAGCTTTCTTT. Amino acids: CASSFDPSTEAFF. The chain uses TRBV28 and TRBJ1-1; no clear D. Trimming stripped 3 bases from V and 5 bases from J, with 10 bases between. The germline gives CDR1 MDHEN, CDR2 SYDVKM. CDR3 size: 13 residues.

This chain uses TRBV24-1 with TRBJ2-1; no clear D gene. Germline CDR1 reads KGHDR; CDR2 reads SFDVKD. The V end was cut by 7 bases, the J end by 4 bases, with 10 bases between. The CDR3 covers 13 residues. DNA for the CDR3: TGTGCCACCAGCCTTACAGAGTACAATGAGCAGTTCTTC. Protein sequence: CATSLTEYNEQFF.